This paragraph reports one TCR beta chain. This table comes from immunoSEQ multiplex PCR, and its TCRdb copy is limited to in-frame clones, with some not included. Of 70,000 to 85,000 clones detected, around 90% appear once; the ten largest clones hold approximately 4.8%. This sample was included in a study of blood T cell repertoires in COVID-19. About the research overall: T cells, B-cell-depleted T cells, or PBMCs supplied cDNA or gDNA.

V was shortened by 7 bases and J by 5 bases, with 12 bases between the two germline ends. Per germline, CDR1 DFQATT and CDR2 SNEGSKA (reference sequence). CDR3 length: 11 amino acids. Sequencing was performed on peripheral blood. The clonotype was recovered from an older woman with active COVID-19. The genes are TRBV20-1 and TRBJ2-7, with TRBD2 as a possible D gene (5 bases). The CDR3 reads CSVGVLDEQYF. The CDR3 DNA is TGCAGTGTGGGAGTCCTGGACGAGCAGTACTTC.